Listed below are T cell receptor beta chains from one sample, sequenced in a study of T cell changes during pregnancy in multiple sclerosis. The data were produced by immunoSEQ multiplex PCR, yet TCRdb's version contains in-frame clones alone and is incomplete. The table lists under 40,000 clones, about 90% of them singletons. The sequenced sample was CD4+ T cells from peripheral blood mononuclear cells, obtained in the third trimester of pregnancy. Receptors originate from a female donor in good health, enrolled as a control in a pregnancy study. Both conserved end residues are part of each CDR3. The order of the fields is V gene, clone size, J gene, D gene, CDR3 DNA, CDR3 protein. A D gene is named only where the DNA matches it firmly. Some rows have no size entry. The others give once, few or many, or a class for an expanded clone.

TRBV7-2	once	TRBJ1-5	.	TGTGCCAGCAGCTTAAAGGGGGGCAATCAGCCCCAGCATTTT	CASSLKGGNQPQHF
TRBV30	.	TRBJ1-4	.	TGTGCCTGGGATCCGGGACAAGGGGACAAAGGTCTGTTTTTT	CAWDPGQGDKGLFF
TRBV6-5	.	TRBJ2-7	TRBD1	TGTGCCAGTGGACAGGGGTACGAGCAGTACTTC	CASGQGYEQYF
TRBV28	.	TRBJ2-7	TRBD2	TGTGCCAGCAGTCCTCTCCTCATCTCTAGCGGGGCTCTCTACGAGCAGTACTTC	CASSPLLISSGALYEQYF
TRBV18	.	TRBJ1-1	.	TGTGCCAGCTCACCTCTCCCGGGACCGGGAGAGAGTAACACTGAAGCTTTCTTT	CASSPLPGPGESNTEAFF
TRBV6-6	once	TRBJ2-1	TRBD2	TGTGCCAGCAGTGCCGCGGCGGGGGGGTACAATGAGCAGTTCTTC	CASSAAAGGYNEQFF
TRBV6-4	.	TRBJ1-1	.	TGTGCCAGCAGTGAGAGGGCGCGGGGTACTGAAGCTTTCTTT	CASSERARGTEAFF
TRBV6-1	once	TRBJ1-1	TRBD1	TGTGCCAGCAGGGACAGGGGAAGCACTGAAGCTTTCTTT	CASRDRGSTEAFF
TRBV15	.	TRBJ2-1	TRBD2	TGTGCCACCAGCAGAGTCCCTGGACTAGCGGGAGGTAGATCCTACAATGAGCAGTTCTTC	CATSRVPGLAGGRSYNEQFF
TRBV7-9	.	TRBJ2-7	.	TGTGCCAACTACTTAAGGAGGCCGCTTTACGAGCAGTACTTC	CANYLRRPLYEQYF
TRBV2	.	TRBJ2-5	TRBD1	TGTGCCGGATCTCGGGACAGGGGTTTTGGAGAGACCCAGTACTTC	CAGSRDRGFGETQYF
TRBV10-2	.	TRBJ1-6	.	TGCGCCAGCAGTGAGTCGATGGGGAGCTCCTATAATTCACCCCTCCACTTT	CASSESMGSSYNSPLHF
TRBV7-3	.	TRBJ2-3	TRBD1	TGTGCCAGCAGCCCACAGGGGGCCACAGATACGCAGTATTTT	CASSPQGATDTQYF
TRBV10-1	.	TRBJ1-5	.	TGCGCCAGCAGCCCCGCAGGCAATCAGCCCCAGCATTTT	CASSPAGNQPQHF
TRBV9	.	TRBJ2-6	TRBD1	TGTGCCAGCAGCGTAGGACAGGGGCGAAACTCTGGGGCCAACGTCCTGACTTTC	CASSVGQGRNSGANVLTF
TRBV5-5	.	TRBJ1-2	.	TGTGCCAGCAGCTTGGTTAGGGCCTCAACGGGGACCTTC	CASSLVRASTGTF
TRBV28	.	TRBJ1-1	TRBD1	TGTGCCAGCACCTCGACAGGGAAGTTAGGAGCCGCAATGAACACTGAAGCTTTCTTT	CASTSTGKLGAAMNTEAFF
TRBV18	.	TRBJ2-5	.	TGTGCCAGCTCACCACTTTCCAGGGTGGAGACCCAGTACTTC	CASSPLSRVETQYF
TRBV6-5	.	TRBJ2-5	.	TGTGCCAGCAGTTACTCGAGGCAGGGCCAAGAGACCCAGTACTTC	CASSYSRQGQETQYF
TRBV6-4	.	TRBJ1-4	.	TGTGCCAGCTTAACGACAGGAGAAAAACTGTTTTTT	CASLTTGEKLFF
TRBV15	.	TRBJ1-1	.	TGTGCCACCAGCAGAGATTGGGGCGGGAACACTGAAGCTTTCTTT	CATSRDWGGNTEAFF
TRBV19	.	TRBJ1-6	.	TGTGCCAGTAGGACGGGGTCGAAACCGGCCTCACCCCTCCACTTT	CASRTGSKPASPLHF
TRBV30	once	TRBJ2-3	.	TGTGCCTGGAGTGTAGCGTTAGGGGGCACAGATACGCAGTATTTT	CAWSVALGGTDTQYF
TRBV7-2	.	TRBJ2-7	TRBD2	TGTGCCAGCAGCTTAGGAGGACTAGCGGGTAACGAGCAGTACTTC	CASSLGGLAGNEQYF
TRBV18	once	TRBJ1-2	.	TGTGCCAGCTCACCAAAGGAGAACTATGGCTACACCTTC	CASSPKENYGYTF
TRBV7-9	.	TRBJ1-2	.	TGTGCCAGCAGCCCAAACCAGGCGCGGGGCTATGGCTACACCTTC	CASSPNQARGYGYTF
TRBV28	.	TRBJ2-1	TRBD2	TGTGCCAGCAGGCCGACTAGCGGGACGCGCTTGGAGCAGTTCTTC	CASRPTSGTRLEQFF
TRBV29-1	.	TRBJ2-4	.	TGCAGCGTTGGGGTGGACAGAGGCCTTAACATTCAGTACTTC	CSVGVDRGLNIQYF
TRBV7-2	.	TRBJ2-5	.	TGTGCCAGCAGCTTAGGAGGGATGGAGACCCAGTACTTC	CASSLGGMETQYF
TRBV18	.	TRBJ2-2	TRBD1	TGTGCCAGCTCACCACAAAACAGGGGGTCAGTGTTCGCGAACACCGGGGAGCTGTTTTTT	CASSPQNRGSVFANTGELFF
TRBV11-2	.	TRBJ1-2	.	TGTGCCAGCAGCTTAGTAGGCGGGGGAACCGCTGGCTACACCTTC	CASSLVGGGTAGYTF
TRBV4-1	.	TRBJ2-2	TRBD2	TGCGCCAGCAGGACTAGCGGGGGGGCCGGGGAGCTGTTTTTT	CASRTSGGAGELFF
TRBV7-9	.	TRBJ2-1	TRBD2	TGTGCCAGCAGCTCCGGACTAGCGGGGTACAATGAGCAGTTCTTC	CASSSGLAGYNEQFF
TRBV30	.	TRBJ2-7	.	TGTGCCTGGACCCTTCAGGGGATCGAGCAGTACTTC	CAWTLQGIEQYF
TRBV5-1	.	TRBJ2-2	.	TGCGCCAGCAGCTTGGCGGGCACCGGGGAGCTGTTTTTT	CASSLAGTGELFF
TRBV5-1	.	TRBJ1-2	.	TGCGCCAGCAGCTTGTCACAGCTTAACTATGGCTACACCTTC	CASSLSQLNYGYTF
TRBV6-6	.	TRBJ2-1	.	TGTGCCAGCAGTTACACGGGGGAGTCCTACAATGAGCAGTTCTTC	CASSYTGESYNEQFF
TRBV28	once	TRBJ1-1	TRBD1	TGTGCCAGCAGTTTGATCCCAACAGGGGGCGGGAACACTGAAGCTTTCTTT	CASSLIPTGGGNTEAFF